This T cell receptor (beta chain) was found in a study of T cells in Graves' hyperthyroidism and ophthalmopathy. Regarding the study as a whole: Progression to ophthalmopathy was predicted a median of roughly 6.6 months early. Through a model of 13 V-J features, ophthalmopathy was separated from stable hyperthyroidism.

Trimming left V 7 bases short and J 4 bases short, with 8 bases between. Germline CDR1 is SNHLY and CDR2 is FYNNEI. The CDR3 is 12 amino acids. Amplification targeted TCR beta CDR3 regions from RNA transcripts. A set of HTBI primers served as the primers for a first-round RT-PCR of the TCR CDR3. MiXCR, run by TCRdb on the multiplex PCR reads, gives a single entry per CDR3 protein. The sample consists of approximately 430,000 distinct CDR3 sequences, around a sixth of them appearing once. These patients, aged 18 to 65, had recently diagnosed hyperthyroidism lasting under 2 months. The source of the PBMCs was 8.5 to 10 ml of fresh peripheral blood. This clonotype was seen repeatedly, ten times or more. The antigen remains undetermined.

Input material: blood. This clonotype was sampled from a woman between 18 and 29 years old with Graves' hyperthyroidism. The chain couples TRBV2 to TRBJ2-1; D is perhaps TRBD2 (6 bases). The DNA of the CDR3 is TGTGCCAGCATAGCGGCGTACAATGAGCAGTTCTTC. This translates into CASIAAYNEQFF.